The entry below gives a single TCR beta chain sequence along with its context. CDR1 and CDR2 from the germline V gene are MGHRA and YSYEKL. The CDR3 sequence is 15 residues long. Trimming took 3 bases from V and 3 from J; bases not matched to a gene: 2. These data originate in a study of cytomegalovirus exposure and HLA in healthy donors. Primers included in the PCR were 60 Vbeta and 13 Jbeta primers. Only in-frame clones appear in the TCRdb table, and some are missing; sequencing was by immunoSEQ multiplex PCR. The sample has 200,000 to 250,000 clones, roughly 84% seen once. Sequenced material: PBMCs. This chain links TRBV4-1 with TRBJ1-5, with 10 bases matching TRBD1. The receptor comes from a girl aged 5 to 17 in good health and CMV-seronegative. CDR3 bases: TGCGCCAGCAGCCAGGGGACAGGGGTCAATCAGCCCCAGCATTTT. Protein sequence: CASSQGTGVNQPQHF.